This T cell receptor beta chain was sequenced during a study of beta chain features in type 1 diabetes (dated by TCRdb to the late 2010s). Notes on the research overall: Mean age, gender distribution, total cell number and subset yield did not differ between patients and healthy donors. Naive and central memory subsets were obtained from all 30 or so donors, but regulatory and stem cell-like memory subsets were isolated from only 8 patients and 8 healthy donors. In the study, TCRB repertoires of sorted circulating CD4+ T cell subsets from recently diagnosed type 1 diabetes patients were compared with those of matched healthy donors. A total of 90 million to 120 million sorted cells were examined across all samples, and a strong correlation was observed between cell number per subset and RNA yield. Study-wide conclusions, independent of this receptor: Naive, central memory and regulatory TCRB repertoires appeared to be more alike among patients than among healthy donors. Because cDNA rather than genomic DNA was sequenced, highly expressing activated cells could have been over-represented, although no difference in activation and CD3 levels was found between groups. Only small numbers of individuals were included in the HLA sub-analyses, which left unresolved whether HLA type had any influence on TCRB rearrangement. PCR might favor shorter templates, but patient and control samples were amplified and corrected together, so any skew would affect both groups equally. A moderate but significant shortening of TCRB CDR3 length was observed in type 1 diabetes patients in all four CD4+ subsets. At VDJ recombination sites, type 1 diabetes patients had fewer insertions and more deleted nucleotides, which implies abnormalities in thymic rearrangement.

CDR1 and CDR2 (MDHEN, SYDVKM) derive from the germline V gene. The CDR3 numbers 12 residues from cysteine through phenylalanine. This entry keeps only the CDR3 DNA: 36 bases, framed from base 1. The junction carries 9 bases between V and J, which are trimmed by 1 base and 8 bases respectively. All of the isolated RNA was reverse transcribed with the High Capacity cDNA Reverse Transcription Kit, so expressed TCRB transcripts were sequenced. Deep immunoSEQ sequencing was applied to naive, central memory and regulatory T cell samples, giving an average of about 3.6 million total reads per sample. Sorted cells were lysed in RLT buffer and RNA was extracted with DNase-treated RNeasy Micro or Mini kits, depending on cell number. Each cell subset was processed separately to prevent cross-contamination, with patient and healthy donor samples processed together. TCRB sequences were amplified from cDNA with the immunoSEQ multiplex PCR, producing 87-bp fragments spanning the CDR3 region. Amplicons were sequenced on the Illumina HiSeq platform. In the original analysis: Synthetic template baselines were used to correct PCR bias computationally, reads within Hamming distance 2 were collapsed, and singletons that could not be merged were discarded. Reads were aligned to IMGT to assign V, D and J genes, CDR3 length, and insertions or deletions at six rearrangement sites. Within each subset, clonotype counts were normalized to the number of sorted cells before true diversity and Gini coefficients were calculated with the tcR R package. Repertoire sharing was quantified using the overlap coefficient calculated on TCRB nucleotide sequences. Out-of-frame TCRB sequences from naive cells were analyzed as a proxy for the pre-selection repertoire. This is the immuneACCESS table as TCRdb keeps it, with only in-frame sequences that have V and J called. A part of the clones is gone; compared with another copy, unresolved V genes explain less than half, and the rest is unexplained. D and trimming come from the DNA, and the V and J calls and clone size come from that table. The sample records about 900,000 clones, 17% of which are singletons. Jointly, the top ten make up 0.02% to 0.025% of the sample.

Each donor gave one peripheral blood draw, averaging approximately 110 mL, which was collected into heparinised tubes. A BD FACSAria II was used to sort naive, central memory, regulatory and stem cell-like memory CD4+ T cells with a panel that included CD45RO, CCR7, CD25, CD127, CD95 and CD27. A purity above 95% was achieved for all sorted populations. PBMCs were separated immediately by Lymphoprep density gradient centrifugation and were stained directly, without being cultured. To minimize batch effects, samples were stained and sorted in pairs, one healthy donor with one patient per experiment. This clone was counted between two and nine times. The specificity of this receptor is unknown. It has no much larger one-base neighbor in the sample; base qualities were not kept.

In this chain, TRBV28 is recombined with TRBJ2-7, with no confidently assigned D gene. The source of this sequence is a woman under 30 in good health. The sample was naive CD4+ T cells from blood. The cell subset or site label on this specimen signifies: true naive CD4+ T cells. The DNA reads as follows: TGTGCCAGCAGTTTATCCGGGCGTCAGCAGTACTTC. Its translation is CASSLSGRQQYF. Reference TRBV28 and TRBJ2-7 proteins supply the regions before and after the CDR3; the full variable domain is: DVKVTQSSRYLVKRTGEKVFLECVQDMDHENMFWYRQDPGLGLRLIYFSYDVKMKEKGDIPEGYSVSREKKERFSLILESASTNQTSMYLCASSLSGRQQYFGPGTRLTVT.